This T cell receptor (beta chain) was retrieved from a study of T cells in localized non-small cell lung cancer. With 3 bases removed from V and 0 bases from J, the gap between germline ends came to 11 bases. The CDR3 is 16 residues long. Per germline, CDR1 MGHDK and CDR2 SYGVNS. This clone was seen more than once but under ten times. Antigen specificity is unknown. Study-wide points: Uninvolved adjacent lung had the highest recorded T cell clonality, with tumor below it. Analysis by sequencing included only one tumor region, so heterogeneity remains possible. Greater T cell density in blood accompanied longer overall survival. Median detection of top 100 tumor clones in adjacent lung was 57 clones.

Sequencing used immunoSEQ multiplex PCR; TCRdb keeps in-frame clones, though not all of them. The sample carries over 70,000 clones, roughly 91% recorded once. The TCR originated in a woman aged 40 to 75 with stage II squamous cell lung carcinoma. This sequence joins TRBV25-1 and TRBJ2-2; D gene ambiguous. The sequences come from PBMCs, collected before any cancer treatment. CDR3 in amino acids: CASSEFYLANTGELFF. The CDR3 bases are TGTGCCAGCAGTGAGTTCTACCTGGCGAACACCGGGGAGCTGTTTTTT.